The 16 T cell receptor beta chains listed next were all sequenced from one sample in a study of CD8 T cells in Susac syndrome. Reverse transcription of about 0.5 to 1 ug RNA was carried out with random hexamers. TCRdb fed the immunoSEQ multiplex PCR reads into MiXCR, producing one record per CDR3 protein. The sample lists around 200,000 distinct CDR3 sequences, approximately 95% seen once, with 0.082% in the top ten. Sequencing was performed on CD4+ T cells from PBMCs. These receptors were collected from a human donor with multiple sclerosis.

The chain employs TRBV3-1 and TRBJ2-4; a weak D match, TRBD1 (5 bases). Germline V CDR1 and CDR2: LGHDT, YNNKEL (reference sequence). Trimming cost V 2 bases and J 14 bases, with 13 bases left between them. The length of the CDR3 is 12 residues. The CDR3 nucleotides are TGTGCCAGCAGCCAAATCGAAGGGGTAGAGTACTTC. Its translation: CASSQIEGVEYF.

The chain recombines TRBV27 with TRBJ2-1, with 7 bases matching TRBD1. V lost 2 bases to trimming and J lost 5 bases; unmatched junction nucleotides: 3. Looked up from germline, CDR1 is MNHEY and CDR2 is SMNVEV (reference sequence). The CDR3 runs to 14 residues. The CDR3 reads CASSLEGAHNEQFF. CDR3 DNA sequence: TGTGCCAGCAGTTTAGAGGGGGCCCACAATGAGCAGTTCTTC.

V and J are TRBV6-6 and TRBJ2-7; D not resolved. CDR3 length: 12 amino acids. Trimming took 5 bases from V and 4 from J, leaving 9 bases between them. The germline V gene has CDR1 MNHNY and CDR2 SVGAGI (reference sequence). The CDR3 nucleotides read TGTGCCAGCAGTGACATTAGGTACGAGCAGTACTTC. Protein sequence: CASSDIRYEQYF.

The CDR3 DNA sequence: TGTGCCAGCAGCATTGGACAGGGACCAGATACGCAGTATTTT. Its protein product is CASSIGQGPDTQYF. The chain couples TRBV12-3 or TRBV12-4 to TRBJ2-3, with 8 bases matching TRBD1. This CDR3 is built from 14 residues. After removal of 6 bases from V and 4 bases from J, the junction contained 6 bases not matched to a gene.

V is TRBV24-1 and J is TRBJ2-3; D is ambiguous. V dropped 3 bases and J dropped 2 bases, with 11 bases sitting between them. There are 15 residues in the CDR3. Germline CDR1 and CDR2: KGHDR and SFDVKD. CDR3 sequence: CATSDGKGFTDTQYF. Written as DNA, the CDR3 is TGTGCCACCAGTGATGGGAAGGGCTTCACAGATACGCAGTATTTT.

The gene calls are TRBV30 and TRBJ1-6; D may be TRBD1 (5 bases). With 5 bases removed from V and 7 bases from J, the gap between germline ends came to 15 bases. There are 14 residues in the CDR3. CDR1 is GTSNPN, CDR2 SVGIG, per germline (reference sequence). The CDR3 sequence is CAWSGGRENSPLHF. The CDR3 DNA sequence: TGTGCCTGGTCGGGGGGAAGGGAGAATTCACCCCTCCACTTT.

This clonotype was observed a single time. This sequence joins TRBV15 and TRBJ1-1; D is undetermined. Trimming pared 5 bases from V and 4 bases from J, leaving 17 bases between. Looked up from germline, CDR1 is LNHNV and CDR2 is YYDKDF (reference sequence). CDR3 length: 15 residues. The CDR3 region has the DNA TGTGCCACCAGCGGCCACTTCCAAAGTGGCACTGAAGCTTTCTTT. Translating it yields CATSGHFQSGTEAFF.

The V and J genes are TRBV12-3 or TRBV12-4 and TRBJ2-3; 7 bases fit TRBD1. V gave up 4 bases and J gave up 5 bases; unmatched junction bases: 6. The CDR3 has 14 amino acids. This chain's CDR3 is CASSYRQGQDTQYF. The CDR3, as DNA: TGTGCCAGCAGTTACAGACAGGGCCAAGATACGCAGTATTTT.

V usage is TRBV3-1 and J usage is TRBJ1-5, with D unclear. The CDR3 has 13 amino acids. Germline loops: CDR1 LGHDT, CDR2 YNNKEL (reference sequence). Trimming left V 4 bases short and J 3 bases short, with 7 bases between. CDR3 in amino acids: CASSRENNQPQHF. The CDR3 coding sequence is TGTGCCAGCAGCCGCGAAAACAATCAGCCCCAGCATTTT.

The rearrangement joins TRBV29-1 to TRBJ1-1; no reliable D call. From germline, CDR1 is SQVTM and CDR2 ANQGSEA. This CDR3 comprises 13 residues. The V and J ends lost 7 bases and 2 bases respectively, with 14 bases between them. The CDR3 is CSGAGGPNTEAFF. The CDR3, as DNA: TGCAGCGGGGCAGGCGGGCCCAACACTGAAGCTTTCTTT.

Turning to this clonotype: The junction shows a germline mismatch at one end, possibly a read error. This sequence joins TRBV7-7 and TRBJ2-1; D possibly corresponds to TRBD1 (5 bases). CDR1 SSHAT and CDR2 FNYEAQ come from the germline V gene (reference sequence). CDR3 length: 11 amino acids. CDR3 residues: CASSQGDEQFF. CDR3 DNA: TGTGCTAGCAGCCAAGGGGATGAGCAGTTCTTC. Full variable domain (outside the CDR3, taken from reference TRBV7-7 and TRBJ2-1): GAGVSQSPRYKVTKRGQDVTLRCDPISSHATLYWYQQALGQGPEFLTYFNYEAQPDKSGLPSDRFSAERPEGSISTLTIQRTEQRDSAMYRCASSQGDEQFFGPGTRLTVL.

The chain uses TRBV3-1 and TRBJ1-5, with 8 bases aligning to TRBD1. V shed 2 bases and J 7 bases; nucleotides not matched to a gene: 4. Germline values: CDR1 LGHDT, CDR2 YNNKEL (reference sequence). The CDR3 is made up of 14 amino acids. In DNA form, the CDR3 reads TGTGCCAGCAGCCAACAGGGGGCAGGGCAGCCCCAGCATTTT. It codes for CASSQQGAGQPQHF.

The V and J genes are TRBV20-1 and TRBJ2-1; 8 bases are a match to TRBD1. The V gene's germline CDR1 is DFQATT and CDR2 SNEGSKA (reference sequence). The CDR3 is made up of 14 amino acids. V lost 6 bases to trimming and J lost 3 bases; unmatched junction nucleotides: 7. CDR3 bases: TGCAGTGCCCCCTGGGGGACAGGCTACAATGAGCAGTTCTTC. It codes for CSAPWGTGYNEQFF.

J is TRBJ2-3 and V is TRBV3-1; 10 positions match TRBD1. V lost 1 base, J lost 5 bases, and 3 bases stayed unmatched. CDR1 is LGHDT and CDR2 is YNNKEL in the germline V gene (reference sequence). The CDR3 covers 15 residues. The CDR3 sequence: CASSQGQGAIDTQYF. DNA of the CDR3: TGTGCCAGCAGCCAAGGACAGGGGGCCATAGATACGCAGTATTTT.

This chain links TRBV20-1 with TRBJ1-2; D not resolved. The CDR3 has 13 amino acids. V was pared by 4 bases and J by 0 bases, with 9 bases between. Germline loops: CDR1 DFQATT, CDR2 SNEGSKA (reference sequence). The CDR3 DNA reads TGCAGTGCTATCCCGGGAACTAACTATGGCTACACCTTC. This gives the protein CSAIPGTNYGYTF.

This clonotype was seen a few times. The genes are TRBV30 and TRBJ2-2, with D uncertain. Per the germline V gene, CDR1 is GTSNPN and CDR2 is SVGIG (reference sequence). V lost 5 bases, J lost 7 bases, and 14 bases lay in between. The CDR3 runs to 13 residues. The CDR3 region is CAWATRSHGELFF. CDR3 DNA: TGTGCCTGGGCCACACGGTCTCACGGGGAGCTGTTTTTT.